This TCR beta chain was observed in a study of PD-1 blockade in classical Hodgkin lymphoma. As regards this clone: The antigen is not known.

The germline gives CDR1 SGHRS, CDR2 YFSETQ. This CDR3 has 15 amino acids. Deletions cut 1 base from V and 8 bases from J, with 16 bases between. Overall study findings and caveats: Compared with healthy donors, newly diagnosed patients reportedly showed lower baseline TCR diversity.

As for time point: cycle 4 day 1 (C4D1), after five to seven weeks of nivolumab. Every single patient, without exception, relapsed after autologous stem cell transplantation, and brentuximab vedotin exposure varied. The table came from immunoSEQ multiplex PCR; TCRdb's copy has only in-frame clones and leaves some out. The table records tens of thousands of clones, over 75% of them present only once. Sequenced material: peripheral blood mononuclear cells (PBMCs), taken before the fourth cycle of nivolumab. The receptor's source is a human donor with classical Hodgkin lymphoma. The chain couples TRBV5-1 to TRBJ2-1; TRBD1 or TRBD2 may be the D gene (5 bases each). CDR3 in DNA: TGCGCCAGCAGCTTGACCGGGGCCCTAGCTGATGAGCAGTTCTTC. Its translation: CASSLTGALADEQFF. The variable domain in full, completed from reference TRBV5-1 and TRBJ2-1, reads KAGVTQTPRYLIKTRGQQVTLSCSPISGHRSVSWYQQTPGQGLQFLFEYFSETQRNKGNFPGRFSGRQFSNSRSEMNVSTLELGDSALYLCASSLTGALADEQFFGPGTRLTVL.